Following are 24 T cell receptor beta chains from one sample sequenced in a study of cytomegalovirus exposure and HLA in healthy donors. Amplification used 60 Vbeta primers and 13 Jbeta primers. Method: immunoSEQ multiplex PCR; TCRdb's copy keeps in-frame clones and lacks some. The profile covers about 140,000 clones, with almost 85% appearing a single time and 3% to 3.5% taken by the ten largest. The sample taken for sequencing was PBMCs. These receptors originate from a man aged 18 to 29 in good health and CMV-seropositive.

The chain combines TRBV7-2 with TRBJ2-6; D is unresolved. The CDR3 extends over 14 amino acids. The germline V gene has CDR1 SGHTA and CDR2 FQGNSA. V lost 5 bases, J lost 2 bases, and 7 bases lay in between. The CDR3 loop reads CASSLLPGANVLTF. CDR3 DNA: TGTGCCAGCAGCCTCCTCCCTGGGGCCAACGTCCTGACTTTC.

The chain uses TRBV5-1 and TRBJ2-7, with 7 bases lining up with TRBD2. Germline V gene data show CDR1 as SGHRS and CDR2 as YFSETQ. V shed 1 base and J 3 bases; nucleotides not matched to a gene: 7. The CDR3 length is 15 residues. The chain's CDR3 is CASSLSGMGLYEQYF. The CDR3 DNA reads as TGCGCCAGCAGCTTGAGCGGGATGGGGCTCTACGAGCAGTACTTC.

On this clone itself: Other DNA sequences within the sample encode an identical CDR3. This chain links TRBV2 with TRBJ2-7; 8 positions agree with TRBD1. The CDR3 extends over 13 amino acids. The V and J ends lost 6 bases and 5 bases, in that order; junction bases with no gene match: 6. CDR1 is SNHLY and CDR2 is FYNNEI in the germline V gene. The CDR3 here is CASRDREKNEQYF. The DNA for the CDR3 is TGTGCCAGCAGGGACAGGGAGAAAAACGAGCAGTACTTC.

The V call is TRBV5-1, the J call TRBJ2-1, with TRBD2 matching 10 bases. The junction had 3 bases not matched to a gene; V was cut back by 1 base and J by 5 bases. Germline CDR1 is SGHRS and CDR2 is YFSETQ. The CDR3 spans 15 residues. DNA for the CDR3: TGCGCCAGCAGCTTGACTAGCGGGACCAACAATGAGCAGTTCTTC. This gives the protein CASSLTSGTNNEQFF.

The V gene is TRBV19, the J gene TRBJ2-5; TRBD1 is a possible D gene (5 bases). The CDR3 is made up of 14 amino acids. CDR1 LNHDA and CDR2 SQIVND come from the germline V gene (reference sequence). Trimming left V 3 bases short and J 2 bases short, with 10 bases between. DNA of the CDR3: TGTGCCAGTAGTATGACAGACCTACAAGAGACCCAGTACTTC. Protein sequence: CASSMTDLQETQYF. The full variable domain, its missing parts supplied by reference TRBV19 and TRBJ2-5, is DGGITQSPKYLFRKEGQNVTLSCEQNLNHDAMYWYRQDPGQGLRLIYYSQIVNDFQKGDIAEGYSVSREKKESFPLTVTSAQKNPTAFYLCASSMTDLQETQYFGPGTRLLVL.

In its sample, this clone was seen a few times. The chain employs TRBV9 and TRBJ2-7; 8 bases align to TRBD2. CDR1 and CDR2 (germline): SGDLS, YYNGEE. The length of the CDR3 is 13 residues. Trimming removed 7 bases from V and 3 bases from J; junction bases left unmatched: 6. The CDR3: CASGAGGVYEQYF. The CDR3 DNA sequence: TGTGCCAGCGGTGCGGGGGGAGTCTACGAGCAGTACTTC.

The sample holds a few counts of this clone. The rearrangement uses TRBV10-2 and TRBJ2-1, with 7 nucleotides matching TRBD2. The CDR3 sequence is 13 residues long. The trim removed 8 bases at V and 7 bases at J, leaving 8 bases unmatched. The germline CDR1 and CDR2 sequences are WSHSY and SAAADI. CDR3: CASRWAGENEQFF. As DNA, the CDR3 is TGCGCCAGCCGTTGGGCGGGAGAGAATGAGCAGTTCTTC.

On this clone: Other DNA variants within this sample encode the same CDR3. The chain uses TRBV28 and TRBJ2-7; TRBD1 matches at 8 bases. CDR3 size: 15 residues. CDR1 is MDHEN, CDR2 SYDVKM, per germline. Germline trimming cut 4 bases from V and 3 bases from J; bases unmatched to any gene: 8. The CDR3 here is CASSYRDRGSYEQYF. For the CDR3, the DNA is TGTGCCAGCAGTTACCGAGACAGGGGAAGCTACGAGCAGTACTTC.

The chain's CDR3 is CASSSASELAGVLDTQYF. In DNA form, the CDR3 reads TGTGCCAGCAGCTCCGCCTCCGAACTAGCGGGAGTGCTAGATACGCAGTATTTT. The V gene is TRBV5-6, the J gene TRBJ2-3, with 11 bases matching TRBD2. The V gene end was trimmed by 3 bases and the J gene end by 5 bases; junction bases not matched to a gene: 14. The germline V gene has CDR1 SGHDT and CDR2 YYEEEE. This CDR3 contains 18 residues.

The CDR3 loop reads CASSSRQGAYEQYF. The CDR3 nucleotides are TGTGCCAGTAGTTCCAGACAGGGGGCCTACGAGCAGTACTTC. This sequence joins TRBV19 and TRBJ2-7, with TRBD1 matching 9 bases. CDR3 length: 14 residues. Per the germline V gene, CDR1 is LNHDA and CDR2 is SQIVND (reference sequence). J gave up 2 bases and V 5 bases, and 4 bases lay outside the gene matches. The full variable domain, completed using reference TRBV19 and TRBJ2-7, is DGGITQSPKYLFRKEGQNVTLSCEQNLNHDAMYWYRQDPGQGLRLIYYSQIVNDFQKGDIAEGYSVSREKKESFPLTVTSAQKNPTAFYLCASSSRQGAYEQYFGPGTRLTVT.

The CDR3 coding sequence is TGTGCCAGCAGTTACCGGGGGGGCCATGAAAAACTGTTTTTT. It yields the protein CASSYRGGHEKLFF. The chain is built from TRBV6-5 and TRBJ1-4; maybe TRBD1 (6 bases). Deletions cut 2 bases from V and 6 bases from J, with 10 bases between. Germline V gives CDR1 MNHEY, CDR2 SVGAGI. The CDR3 contains 14 residues.

The chain couples TRBV10-3 to TRBJ1-2; TRBD1 matches 8 bases. The ends lost 3 bases at V and 6 bases at J; junction bases unmatched: 3. The CDR3 has 13 residues. CDR1 is ENHRY and CDR2 is SYGVKD in the germline V gene. The CDR3, as DNA: TGTGCCATCAGTGAAGGACAGGGTAATGGCTACACCTTC. It yields the protein CAISEGQGNGYTF.

The chain couples TRBV5-6 to TRBJ2-5, with a possible D match to TRBD2 (6 bases). The CDR3 loop spans 16 amino acids. V was trimmed by 1 base and J by 4 bases, leaving 17 bases between them. From germline, CDR1 is SGHDT and CDR2 YYEEEE. DNA of the CDR3: TGTGCCAGCAGCTTGAAAACCCGGGACTGGATAGAGACCCAGTACTTC. It yields the protein CASSLKTRDWIETQYF.

The chain joins TRBV28 to TRBJ1-2; 9 bases align to TRBD1. Per germline, CDR1 MDHEN and CDR2 SYDVKM. There are 15 residues in the CDR3. V shed 3 bases and J 5 bases; nucleotides not matched to a gene: 7. CDR3 DNA: TGTGCCAGCAGTTTGTCGACAGGGGGTGGGTATGGCTACACCTTC. Protein product: CASSLSTGGGYGYTF.

The chain couples TRBV4-1 to TRBJ2-5; TRBD2 aligns across 12 bases. CDR1 is MGHRA and CDR2 is YSYEKL in the germline V gene. The V gene end was trimmed by 4 bases and the J gene end by 3 bases; junction bases not matched to a gene: 9. CDR3 length equals 17 residues. The CDR3 DNA is TGCGCCAGCAGCCGGCGATTGCTAGCGGGAGGGGAAGAGACCCAGTACTTC. The encoded protein is CASSRRLLAGGEETQYF.

This rearrangement joins TRBV5-6 to TRBJ1-4; D is perhaps TRBD1 (5 bases). CDR3 size: 14 residues. CDR1 is SGHDT, CDR2 YYEEEE, per germline. V shed 3 bases and J shed 5 bases, with 11 bases lying between them. For the CDR3, the DNA is TGTGCCAGCAGCTGGGGCGGAGGGAATGAAAAACTGTTTTTT. Its translation is CASSWGGGNEKLFF.

J is TRBJ1-5 and V is TRBV7-2, with 7 bases matching TRBD1. The CDR3 spans 13 residues. V gave up 8 bases and J gave up 2 bases; unmatched junction bases: 3. Germline loops: CDR1 SGHTA, CDR2 FQGNSA. The CDR3 DNA reads TGTGCCAGCGGGCAGGGGGGCAATCAGCCCCAGCATTTT. It is translated as CASGQGGNQPQHF.

This clone showed up just once. V usage is TRBV7-9 and J usage is TRBJ2-5, with D uncertain. Trimming took 2 bases from V and 5 from J, leaving 15 bases between them. Germline CDR1 is SEHNR and CDR2 is FQNEAQ (reference sequence). This CDR3 spans 15 amino acids. In nucleotides, the CDR3 is TGTGCCAGCAGCTTAAACTCTCTTGATACGGAGACCCAGTACTTC. It yields the protein CASSLNSLDTETQYF.

The rearrangement links TRBV27 to TRBJ1-2; tentative D call: TRBD1 (5 bases). The length of the CDR3 is 13 residues. Germline values: CDR1 MNHEY, CDR2 SMNVEV (reference sequence). The V gene lost 10 bases and the J gene lost 6 bases, with 18 bases spanning the gap. The CDR3 is CATHVGGGDGYTF. DNA for the CDR3: TGTGCCACTCACGTCGGCGGGGGAGATGGCTACACCTTC.

The chain links TRBV28 to TRBJ1-2; 9 bases map to TRBD1. V trimming: 6 bases; J trimming: 4 bases; junction bases outside the gene matches: 6. The CDR3 runs to 14 residues. The V gene's germline CDR1 is MDHEN and CDR2 SYDVKM. The CDR3, as DNA: TGTGCCAGCAGAGTACCGGGACAGGGCTATGGCTACACCTTC. This sequence encodes CASRVPGQGYGYTF.

V usage is TRBV15 and J usage is TRBJ2-2, with 9 bases identical to TRBD1. This CDR3 is built from 16 residues. Germline V lookup: CDR1 LNHNV, CDR2 YYDKDF (reference sequence). Trimming at V came to 0 bases and at J to 4 bases, leaving 3 bases not matched to a gene. Here the CDR3 DNA reads TGTGCCACCAGCAGAGATAGGACAGGGGTCACCGGGGAGCTGTTTTTT. As protein: CATSRDRTGVTGELFF.

V usage is TRBV19 and J usage is TRBJ2-7; 9 positions agree with TRBD1. Unmatched junction bases numbered 6, after V lost 3 bases and J lost 3 bases. Germline CDR1 reads LNHDA; CDR2 reads SQIVND (reference sequence). This CDR3 contains 15 residues. CDR3 region: CASSMGGTGNYEQYF. The DNA of the CDR3 is TGTGCCAGTAGTATGGGAGGGACAGGGAACTACGAGCAGTACTTC.

This chain uses TRBV28 with TRBJ2-2, with D perhaps matching TRBD1 (5 bases). This CDR3 is built from 14 residues. With 6 bases removed from V and 6 bases from J, the gap between germline ends came to 14 bases. Germline assignment: CDR1 MDHEN and CDR2 SYDVKM. The CDR3 region has the DNA TGTGCCAGCAGCCCTGCAGGGTTCCCCGGGGAGCTGTTTTTT. It codes for CASSPAGFPGELFF.

V usage is TRBV28 and J usage is TRBJ1-2; weak D call: TRBD1 (5 bases). Germline CDR1 MDHEN, CDR2 SYDVKM. The CDR3 spans 13 residues. V gave up 6 bases and J gave up 7 bases, with 15 bases separating them. The CDR3 loop reads CASRTGGVGGYTF. The DNA of the CDR3 is TGTGCCAGCAGGACCGGGGGGGTCGGTGGCTACACCTTC.